These 19 T cell receptor beta chains originate from one sample sequenced in a study of T cells in Graves' hyperthyroidism and ophthalmopathy. The TCR beta CDR3 regions underwent amplification using RNA transcripts as the source. Researchers ran a first-round RT-PCR on the TCR CDR3 using the HTBI primer set. A single record per CDR3 protein comes from TCRdb applying MiXCR to the multiplex PCR reads. The repertoire holds 700,000 to 850,000 distinct CDR3 sequences, with over 35% as singletons. Input material: blood. The receptor source for this set is a woman in her forties with Graves' hyperthyroidism.

About this clonotype: It may be a read error: a sequence one base away is much more abundant. The V and J genes are TRBV24-1 and TRBJ2-7; 9 bases line up with TRBD1. Per germline, CDR1 KGHDR and CDR2 SFDVKD. The CDR3 is made up of 15 amino acids. In DNA, the CDR3 is TGTGCCAGCAGTGATCCGGGACAGGGTGGCCACGAGCAGTACTTC. This sequence encodes CASSDPGQGGHEQYF.

This sequence joins TRBV25-1 and TRBJ1-5; TRBD1 matches 8 bases. This CDR3 comprises 16 residues. CDR1 is MGHDK and CDR2 is SYGVNS in the germline V gene. V shed 4 bases, J shed 6 bases, and the junction held 11 bases outside the gene matches. The CDR3 DNA follows: TGTGCCAGCAGTGCTTACCGGACAGGGCAAGGTCAGCCCCAGCATTTT. Translation: CASSAYRTGQGQPQHF.

This chain joins TRBV20-1 and TRBJ2-5, with D possibly being TRBD1 (5 bases). This CDR3 has 13 residues. Trimming cost V 7 bases and J 4 bases, with 16 bases left between them. The germline CDR1 and CDR2 sequences are DFQATT and SNEGSKA (reference sequence). In DNA, the CDR3 is TGCAGTGGGGGTCAGGGAATAGGAGAGACCCAGTACTTC. It specifies CSGGQGIGETQYF.

The chain links TRBV6-1 to TRBJ2-7; no clear D. V dropped 2 bases and J dropped 0 bases, with 14 bases sitting between them. The germline V gene has CDR1 MNHNS and CDR2 SASEGT. The CDR3 totals 16 residues. The CDR3 nucleotides read TGTGCCAGCAGTGAATATGCCCGACTGGGCTCCTACGAGCAGTACTTC. Encoded protein: CASSEYARLGSYEQYF.

This chain links TRBV10-3 with TRBJ2-7, with TRBD1 matching over 8 bases. The CDR3 contains 14 residues. Per germline, CDR1 ENHRY and CDR2 SYGVKD. V lost 10 bases to trimming and J lost 6 bases; unmatched junction nucleotides: 14. The CDR3, as DNA: TGTGCCAGCACTCCCGACAGGGGAGTCGGCGAGCAGTACTTC. Translation gives CASTPDRGVGEQYF.

The V call is TRBV7-2, the J call TRBJ2-6, with TRBD1 as a possible D gene (5 bases). Germline assignment: CDR1 SGHTA and CDR2 FQGNSA. V lost 2 bases and J lost 4, with 18 bases in between. The CDR3 contains 18 residues. CDR3 sequence reads: CASSLRQSPNTGANVLTF. The CDR3 DNA sequence: TGTGCCAGCAGCTTAAGACAGTCTCCGAACACCGGGGCCAACGTCCTGACTTTC.

Of note for this clonotype: A much larger clone sits a single nucleotide away, making a read error possible. The CDR3 end shows no conserved phenylalanine or tryptophan, and so a read error is likely. This sequence joins TRBV7-2 and TRBJ2-7; D possibly uses TRBD1 or TRBD2 (5 bases each). The germline V gene encodes CDR1 SGHTA and CDR2 FQGNSA. Trimming took 1 base from V and 9 from J, leaving 13 bases between them. CDR3 length: 13 amino acids. The CDR3 DNA reads as TGTGCCAGCAGCTTAGACACATCGAGGGGGCAGTACCTC. Translated: CASSLDTSRGQYL.

This sequence joins TRBV5-1 and TRBJ2-7; TRBD2 matches 15 bases. This CDR3 comprises 18 residues. The junction had 14 bases not matched to a gene; V was cut back by 3 bases and J by 7 bases. Germline CDR1 and CDR2: SGHRS and YFSETQ. The CDR3 DNA sequence: TGCGCCAGCAGCTCGGGACTAGCGGGAGGTCTTCTTCTCGATGAGCAGTACTTC. It specifies CASSSGLAGGLLLDEQYF.

This clonotype has a count of ten or more. This chain uses TRBV7-2 with TRBJ1-2, with D tentatively TRBD1 (6 bases). CDR3 length: 12 amino acids. Germline CDR1 and CDR2: SGHTA and FQGNSA. Trimming shortened V by 8 bases and J by 8 bases, and 15 bases separated the two germline ends. Here the CDR3 reads CASQEGVEGYTF. The CDR3 DNA sequence: TGTGCCAGCCAAGAGGGGGTGGAGGGCTACACCTTC.

In its sample, this clonotype was seen a few times. The gene calls are TRBV5-8 and TRBJ2-2, with 10 bases matching TRBD2. J gave up 6 bases and V 0 bases, and 5 bases lay outside the gene matches. The V gene's germline CDR1 is SGHTS and CDR2 YDEGEE. The CDR3 extends over 16 amino acids. CDR3 region: CASSLAWTSGSGELFF. In DNA form, the CDR3 reads TGTGCCAGCAGCTTGGCCTGGACTAGCGGCTCCGGGGAGCTGTTTTTT. The complete variable domain, with remaining parts taken from reference TRBV5-8 and TRBJ2-2, reads EAGVTQSPTHLIKTRGQQATLRCSPISGHTSVYWYQQALGLGLQFLLWYDEGEERNRGNFPPRFSGRQFPNYSSELNVNALELEDSALYLCASSLAWTSGSGELFFGEGSRLTVL.

Turning to this clonotype: At one end the junction does not follow the germline gene, possibly because of a read error. The CDR3 here is CASSLVGALTEALF. The CDR3 coding sequence is TGTGCCAGCAGCTTAGTAGGGGCACTCACTGAAGCTCTCTTT. The chain has TRBV7-8 and TRBJ1-1, with TRBD1 as a possible D gene (5 bases). Per germline, CDR1 SGHVS and CDR2 FQNEAQ. CDR3 size: 14 residues.

This clonotype was counted a few times. V usage is TRBV7-2 and J usage is TRBJ2-5, with TRBD2 identical over 8 bases. CDR1 and CDR2 from the germline V gene are SGHTA and FQGNSA. After removal of 1 base from V and 5 bases from J, the junction contained 15 bases not matched to a gene. The CDR3 runs to 18 residues. The CDR3 bases are TGTGCCAGCAGCTTAGTCGTCAGCGCTAGCGGGTTCGGTGAGACCCAGTACTTC. This codes for CASSLVVSASGFGETQYF.

This clonotype has ten or more counts. The chain's CDR3 is CASSNGGNQPQHF. CDR3 coding DNA: TGTGCCAGTAGTAACGGGGGCAATCAGCCCCAGCATTTT. V usage is TRBV19 and J usage is TRBJ1-5, with no clear D. The CDR3 consists of 13 residues. Germline V gives CDR1 LNHDA, CDR2 SQIVND (reference sequence). V dropped 4 bases and J dropped 2 bases, with 6 bases sitting between them.

The rearrangement uses TRBV10-1 and TRBJ2-5; a possible D gene is TRBD2 (7 bases). V lost 10 bases and J 4 bases, leaving 16 bases between the germline ends. The CDR3 has 13 residues. Germline-derived CDR1 and CDR2 are WNHNN and SYGVQD (reference sequence). CDR3 residues: CATPGGDGETQYF. The CDR3 nucleotides are TGCGCCACCCCGGGGGGCGACGGAGAGACCCAGTACTTC.

This clonotype was observed a few times. The chain joins TRBV10-3 to TRBJ1-2; 8 bases fit TRBD1. Germline V gene sequence: CDR1 ENHRY, CDR2 SYGVKD. This CDR3 region has 16 residues. The V gene end was trimmed by 2 bases and the J gene end by 0 bases; junction bases not matched to a gene: 5. The CDR3 loop is CAISEIDRGANYGYTF. The CDR3 DNA follows: TGTGCCATCAGTGAGATTGACAGGGGAGCTAACTATGGCTACACCTTC.

The chain couples TRBV12-3 or TRBV12-4 to TRBJ1-1; no reliable D call. The V end lost 7 bases, the J end lost 11 bases, and 20 bases lay between the germline ends. The length of the CDR3 is 13 residues. The CDR3 nucleotides read TGTGCCAGCACCTCACAGAGGAGCCTGGGGGCTTTCTTT. Translated: CASTSQRSLGAFF.

The chain recombines TRBV10-3 with TRBJ2-6, with 8 bases that match TRBD1. The CDR3 totals 20 residues. V was clipped by 2 bases and J by 0 bases; unmatched bases: 12. Germline lookup yields CDR1 ENHRY and CDR2 SYGVKD. The CDR3 coding sequence is TGTGCCATCAGTGAGAAAGTGGACAGGGACGGATACTCTGGGGCCAACGTCCTGACTTTC. Encoded protein: CAISEKVDRDGYSGANVLTF.

V gene TRBV7-9 combines with J gene TRBJ2-7; 9 bases match TRBD2. This CDR3 comprises 14 residues. Germline CDR1 is SEHNR and CDR2 is FQNEAQ (reference sequence). V was clipped by 6 bases and J by 0 bases; unmatched bases: 3. CDR3 residues: CASSRREGSYEQYF. CDR3 in DNA: TGTGCCAGCAGTCGGCGGGAGGGCTCCTACGAGCAGTACTTC.

This clonotype has ten or more counts. The rearrangement links TRBV7-2 to TRBJ1-5, with no clear D. This CDR3 has 16 amino acids. V was shortened by 4 bases and J by 7 bases, with 20 bases between the two germline ends. Germline V gene lookup returns CDR1 SGHTA and CDR2 FQGNSA. CDR3 DNA sequence: TGTGCCAGCAGCTACCAGTGGTCGGGGTTGGCGCAGCCCCAGCATTTT. Residues: CASSYQWSGLAQPQHF.